These T cell receptor beta chains were read from a single sample in a study of T cell responses to AZD1222 COVID-19 vaccine. The data were produced by immunoSEQ multiplex PCR, yet TCRdb's version contains in-frame clones alone and is incomplete. The table lists more than 80,000 clones, roughly 88% of them singletons. The material was peripheral blood, obtained on day 0 of AZD1222 vaccination. These receptors were taken from an adult in good health. CDR3s include the opening cysteine and the closing phenylalanine or tryptophan.

V	J	CDR3
TRBV7-9	TRBJ1-1	CASSLKGLVAEAFF
TRBV14	TRBJ1-6	CASSHNIRDREGNNSPLHF
TRBV7-2	TRBJ1-6	CASSLEGIGHLTLHF
TRBV30	TRBJ2-7	CAWTKKGQGAHEQYF
TRBV19	TRBJ1-2	CASSPGTGNYGYTF
TRBV12-5	TRBJ1-1	CASGLRSGPSTNSEAFF
TRBV19	TRBJ2-2	CASNLLGMGGNTGELFF
TRBV19	TRBJ1-1	CASNTARDLSMNTEAFF
TRBV4-1	TRBJ2-7	CASSRNDRLYEQYF
TRBV7-8	TRBJ1-1	CASSFSRNTEAFF
TRBV7-2	TRBJ1-5	CASRKGGYGQPQHF
TRBV9	TRBJ1-5	CASSLSEKGKGQPQHF
TRBV18	TRBJ2-2	CASSLTGGRRELFF
TRBV4-2	TRBJ2-1	CASSPPDGGNEQFF
TRBV15	TRBJ2-1	CATSRDGAGAQSSYNEQFF
TRBV10-2	TRBJ2-7	CASSDPEAVWTWDEQYF
TRBV5-4	TRBJ1-6	CASSRGGTADYNSPLHF
TRBV12-3/TRBV12-4	TRBJ2-7	CASSRTDYEQYF
TRBV27	TRBJ1-3	CASRGLAGNTIYF
TRBV19	TRBJ2-7	CASSSGTYEQYF
TRBV3-1/TRBV3-2	TRBJ2-1	CASSQEHGEQFF
TRBV5-4	TRBJ2-7	CASSPVGQGYEQYF
TRBV6-5	TRBJ2-6	CASSYSGDSGANVLTF
TRBV7-8	TRBJ1-1	CASSLMNTEAFF
TRBV11-3	TRBJ2-2	CASSLMGGRNTGELFF
TRBV18	TRBJ1-6	CASSGWDSTNSPLHF
TRBV5-4	TRBJ2-7	CASSLLPEGGYEQYF
TRBV4-2	TRBJ1-3	CASSQGKMGPLGNTIYF
TRBV3-1/TRBV3-2	TRBJ2-7	CASSSRDRSYEQYF
TRBV4-3	TRBJ1-4	CASRQTGTGIKKLFF
TRBV6-5	TRBJ1-6	CASSFEFNSPLHF
TRBV6-1	TRBJ1-6	CASSERYNSPLHF
TRBV30	TRBJ1-3	CAWGSTSGNTIYF
TRBV28	TRBJ1-2	CASSTRTGDGYTF
TRBV5-1	TRBJ1-1	CASSSRGNTEAFF
TRBV27	TRBJ2-7	CASSLGTGNNEQYF
TRBV15	TRBJ1-2	CATSRDTGLYGYTF
TRBV28	TRBJ1-2	CASSLTAPNYGYTF
TRBV18	TRBJ1-2	CAQSRDSNYGYTF
TRBV4-1	TRBJ1-4	CASSQVGATNEKLFF
TRBV19	TRBJ1-6	CASTPDRAPNNSPLHF
TRBV6-6	TRBJ1-5	CASSPTGNQPQHF
TRBV12-3/TRBV12-4	TRBJ2-7	CASSSYYEQYF
TRBV6-2/TRBV6-3	TRBJ2-5	CASSYSEWGPNQETQYF
TRBV5-1	TRBJ2-1	CASSFRNPGYNEQFF
TRBV6-2/TRBV6-3	TRBJ1-6	CASSYSLGTQPLHF
TRBV4-3	TRBJ2-7	CASSQDMVAGVPSYEQYF
TRBV4-1	TRBJ1-4	CASSPQEGYGEKLFF
TRBV3-1/TRBV3-2	TRBJ1-2	CASSLRDTSSGYTF
TRBV18	TRBJ1-1	CASSPSADTEAFF
TRBV11-3	TRBJ2-5	CASSLRGQETQYF
TRBV5-4	TRBJ1-2	CASSLVGSDYGYTF